The 8 T cell receptor beta chains given below trace back to one sample, sequenced in a study of T cell responses to AZD1222 COVID-19 vaccine. Assay used: immunoSEQ multiplex PCR; TCRdb lists only in-frame clones, some missing. The top ten clones hold less than 20% of a sample with approximately 90,000 clones, over 70% of them seen once. The specimen was peripheral blood, collected on day 0 of AZD1222 vaccination. The receptors stem from an adult in good health.

The CDR3 region is CASTQGGNSPLHF. In nucleotides, the CDR3 is TGTGCCAGTACACAGGGTGGTAATTCACCCCTCCACTTT. The chain employs TRBV25-1 and TRBJ1-6, with D possibly being TRBD1 (6 bases). The germline CDR1 and CDR2 sequences are MGHDK and SYGVNS. The V gene lost 9 bases and the J gene lost 6 bases, with 12 bases spanning the gap. This CDR3 is built from 13 residues.

The chain employs TRBV5-4 and TRBJ2-6, with TRBD2 matching over 8 bases. Germline V lookup: CDR1 SGHNT, CDR2 YYREEE (reference sequence). The CDR3 spans 18 residues. V shed 2 bases and J 0 bases; nucleotides not matched to a gene: 7. The CDR3 here is CASSLAGAGNSGANVLTF. The CDR3 DNA sequence: TGTGCCAGCAGCTTAGCGGGAGCGGGCAACTCTGGGGCCAACGTCCTGACTTTC.

This rearrangement joins TRBV19 to TRBJ2-1; 7 bases match TRBD1. With 4 bases clipped from V and 9 bases from J, the junction kept 12 bases outside the gene matches. The CDR3 contains 15 residues. The V gene's germline CDR1 is LNHDA and CDR2 SQIVND (reference sequence). CDR3: CASSRPTGRGGEQFF. The CDR3 DNA reads as TGTGCCAGTAGTAGGCCGACAGGGAGAGGCGGTGAGCAGTTCTTC. Filled out from reference TRBV19 and TRBJ2-1, the complete variable domain reads DGGITQSPKYLFRKEGQNVTLSCEQNLNHDAMYWYRQDPGQGLRLIYYSQIVNDFQKGDIAEGYSVSREKKESFPLTVTSAQKNPTAFYLCASSRPTGRGGEQFFGPGTRLTVL.

Note on this clone: This specimen includes other DNA sequences encoding the same CDR3. V gene TRBV5-1 combines with J gene TRBJ2-7; TRBD2 matches at 9 bases. The CDR3 has 14 amino acids. V trimming: 5 bases; J trimming: 2 bases; junction bases outside the gene matches: 5. Germline-derived CDR1 and CDR2 are SGHRS and YFSETQ. The CDR3 region is CASSPTSGAYEQYF. The CDR3 DNA follows: TGCGCCAGCAGTCCGACTAGCGGCGCCTACGAGCAGTACTTC.

This chain uses TRBV10-3 with TRBJ1-3; D is unresolved. CDR1 and CDR2 (germline): ENHRY, SYGVKD. The ends were cut back, 10 bases at V and 0 bases at J, with 13 bases in the middle. The CDR3 has 14 amino acids. CDR3 nucleotide sequence: TGTGCCACCAGGTTAAGTACCTCTGGAAACACCATATATTTT. This sequence encodes CATRLSTSGNTIYF.

This clone was found once. This chain joins TRBV5-1 and TRBJ1-5, with a possible D match to TRBD1 (6 bases). Germline V lookup: CDR1 SGHRS, CDR2 YFSETQ. CDR3 length equals 15 residues. V gave up 6 bases and J gave up 3 bases, with 16 bases separating them. The CDR3 bases are TGCGCCAGCACACCCGACGGACAGAACAATCAGCCCCAGCATTTT. Its translation is CASTPDGQNNQPQHF.

This rearrangement joins TRBV15 to TRBJ2-1; D unclear. Germline V gene sequence: CDR1 LNHNV, CDR2 YYDKDF (reference sequence). This CDR3 has 12 residues. The ends were cut back, 4 bases at V and 4 bases at J, with 5 bases in the middle. The CDR3: CATSTKYNEQFF. In nucleotides, the CDR3 is TGTGCCACCAGCACCAAATACAATGAGCAGTTCTTC.

The rearrangement links TRBV21-1 to TRBJ2-7; the DNA was not used to check the table's D call, TRBD2. TRBV21-1 represents a pseudogene. The CDR3 extends over 14 amino acids. In DNA form, the CDR3 reads TGTGCCAGCAGCAGCCCCACTGCCCACTACGAGCAGTACTTC. Protein sequence: CASSSPTAHYEQYF.